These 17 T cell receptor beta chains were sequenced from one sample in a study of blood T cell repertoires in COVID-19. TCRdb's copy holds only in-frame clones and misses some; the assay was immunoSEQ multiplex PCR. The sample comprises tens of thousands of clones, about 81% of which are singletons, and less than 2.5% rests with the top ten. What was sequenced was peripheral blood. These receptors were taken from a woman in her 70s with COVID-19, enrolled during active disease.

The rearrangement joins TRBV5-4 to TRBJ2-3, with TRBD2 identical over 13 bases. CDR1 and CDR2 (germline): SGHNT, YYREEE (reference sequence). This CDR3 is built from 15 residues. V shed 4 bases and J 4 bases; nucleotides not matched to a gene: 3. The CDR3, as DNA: TGTGCCAGCAGCCGGACTAGCGGGAGCGCAGATACGCAGTATTTT. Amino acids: CASSRTSGSADTQYF.

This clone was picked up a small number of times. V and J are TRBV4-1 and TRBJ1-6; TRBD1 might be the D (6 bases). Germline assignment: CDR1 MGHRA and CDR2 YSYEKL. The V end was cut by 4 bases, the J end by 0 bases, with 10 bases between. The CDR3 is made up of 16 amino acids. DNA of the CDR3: TGCGCCAGCAGCCGAATAGGGGGCTCCTATAATTCACCCCTCCACTTT. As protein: CASSRIGGSYNSPLHF.

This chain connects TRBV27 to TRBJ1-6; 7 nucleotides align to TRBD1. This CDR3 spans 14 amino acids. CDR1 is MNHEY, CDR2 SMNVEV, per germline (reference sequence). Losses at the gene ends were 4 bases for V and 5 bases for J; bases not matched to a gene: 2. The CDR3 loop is CASSYRGDNSPLHF. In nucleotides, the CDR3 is TGTGCCAGCAGTTACAGGGGTGATAATTCACCCCTCCACTTT.

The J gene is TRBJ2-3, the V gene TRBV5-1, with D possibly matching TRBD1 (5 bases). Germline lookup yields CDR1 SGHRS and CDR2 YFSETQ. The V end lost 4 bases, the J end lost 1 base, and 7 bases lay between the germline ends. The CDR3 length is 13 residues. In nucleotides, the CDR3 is TGCGCCAGCAGCGGGGCAGGCACAGATACGCAGTATTTT. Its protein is CASSGAGTDTQYF.

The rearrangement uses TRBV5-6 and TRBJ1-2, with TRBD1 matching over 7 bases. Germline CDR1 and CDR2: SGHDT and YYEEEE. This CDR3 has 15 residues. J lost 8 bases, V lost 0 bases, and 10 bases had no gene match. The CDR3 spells CASSLVEAGGVGYTF. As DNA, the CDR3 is TGTGCCAGCAGCTTGGTCGAAGCAGGGGGAGTCGGCTACACCTTC.

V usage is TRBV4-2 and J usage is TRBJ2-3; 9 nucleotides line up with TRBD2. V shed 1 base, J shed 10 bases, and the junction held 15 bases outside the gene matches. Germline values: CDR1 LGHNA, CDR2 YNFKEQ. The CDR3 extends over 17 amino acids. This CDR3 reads CASSQVRIAGVNRAQYF. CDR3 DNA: TGTGCCAGCAGCCAAGTGAGGATAGCGGGGGTCAACAGGGCGCAGTATTTT.

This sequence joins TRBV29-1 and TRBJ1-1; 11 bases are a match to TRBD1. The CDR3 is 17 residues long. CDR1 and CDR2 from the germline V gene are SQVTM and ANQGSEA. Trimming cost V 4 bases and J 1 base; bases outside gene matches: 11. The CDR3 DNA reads TGCAGCGTTGCGGAGGACAGGGGGCCCGTCCAGAACACTGAAGCTTTCTTT. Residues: CSVAEDRGPVQNTEAFF.

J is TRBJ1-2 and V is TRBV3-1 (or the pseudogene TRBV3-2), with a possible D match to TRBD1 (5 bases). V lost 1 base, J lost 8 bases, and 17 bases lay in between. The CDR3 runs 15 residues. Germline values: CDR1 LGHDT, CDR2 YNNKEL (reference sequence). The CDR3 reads CASSQAAPGPWGYTF. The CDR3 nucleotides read TGTGCCAGCAGCCAAGCGGCCCCAGGGCCATGGGGCTACACCTTC.

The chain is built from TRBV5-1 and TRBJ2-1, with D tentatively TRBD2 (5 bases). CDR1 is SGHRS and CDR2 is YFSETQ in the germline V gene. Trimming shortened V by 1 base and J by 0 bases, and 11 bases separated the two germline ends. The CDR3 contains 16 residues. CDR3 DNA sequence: TGCGCCAGCAGCTTGTCTGACTACCCCTCCTACAATGAGCAGTTCTTC. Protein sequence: CASSLSDYPSYNEQFF.

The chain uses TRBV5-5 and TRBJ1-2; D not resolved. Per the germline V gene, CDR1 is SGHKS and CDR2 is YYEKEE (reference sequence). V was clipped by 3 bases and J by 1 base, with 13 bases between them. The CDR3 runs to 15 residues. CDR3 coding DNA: TGTGCCAGCAGCTCCCCCGGCAGGCTTAACTATGGCTACACCTTC. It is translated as CASSSPGRLNYGYTF.

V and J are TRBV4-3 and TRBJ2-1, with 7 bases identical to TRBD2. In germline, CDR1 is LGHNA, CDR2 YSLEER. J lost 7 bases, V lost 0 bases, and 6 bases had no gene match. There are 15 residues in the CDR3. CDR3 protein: CASSQDKAGMNEQFF. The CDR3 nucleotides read TGCGCCAGCAGCCAAGATAAAGCGGGAATGAATGAGCAGTTCTTC.

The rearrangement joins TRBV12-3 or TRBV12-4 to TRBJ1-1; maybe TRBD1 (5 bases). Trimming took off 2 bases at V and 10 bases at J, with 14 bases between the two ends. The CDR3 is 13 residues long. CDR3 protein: CASSLLDGAGAFF. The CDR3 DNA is TGTGCCAGCAGTTTACTTGATGGGGCTGGAGCTTTCTTT.

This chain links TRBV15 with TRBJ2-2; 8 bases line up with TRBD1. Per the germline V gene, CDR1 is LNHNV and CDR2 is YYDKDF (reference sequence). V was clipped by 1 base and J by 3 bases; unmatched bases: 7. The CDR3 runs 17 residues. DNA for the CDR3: TGTGCCACCAGCAGAGCGAGGGGACAGGTTCACACCGGGGAGCTGTTTTTT. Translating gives CATSRARGQVHTGELFF.

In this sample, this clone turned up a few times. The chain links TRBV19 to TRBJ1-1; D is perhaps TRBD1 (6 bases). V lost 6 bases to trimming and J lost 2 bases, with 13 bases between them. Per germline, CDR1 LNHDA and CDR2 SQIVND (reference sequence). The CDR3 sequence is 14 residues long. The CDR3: CASRYQQGNTEAFF. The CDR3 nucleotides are TGTGCCAGTAGATATCAACAGGGAAACACTGAAGCTTTCTTT.

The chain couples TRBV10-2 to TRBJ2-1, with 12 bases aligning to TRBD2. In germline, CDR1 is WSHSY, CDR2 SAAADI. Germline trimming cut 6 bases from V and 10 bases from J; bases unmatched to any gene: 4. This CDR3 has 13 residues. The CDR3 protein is CASRGLAGREQFF. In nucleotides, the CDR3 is TGCGCCAGCAGGGGACTAGCGGGCAGGGAGCAGTTCTTC.

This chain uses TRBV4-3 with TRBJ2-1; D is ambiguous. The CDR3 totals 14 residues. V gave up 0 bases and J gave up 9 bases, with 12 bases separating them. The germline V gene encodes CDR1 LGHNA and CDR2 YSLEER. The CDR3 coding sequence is TGCGCCAGCAGCCAAGATGTGGGCGTAAGTGAGCAGTTCTTC. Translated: CASSQDVGVSEQFF.

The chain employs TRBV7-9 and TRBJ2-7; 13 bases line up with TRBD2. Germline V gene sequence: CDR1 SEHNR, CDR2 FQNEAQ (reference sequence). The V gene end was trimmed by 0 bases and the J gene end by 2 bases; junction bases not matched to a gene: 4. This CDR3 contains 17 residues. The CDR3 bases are TGTGCCAGCAGCTTAGCCCTGACTAGCGGGGGGACCTACGAGCAGTACTTC. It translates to CASSLALTSGGTYEQYF.